The 18 T cell receptor beta chains in this list originate from one sample, sequenced in a study of T cell changes during pregnancy in multiple sclerosis. Method: immunoSEQ multiplex PCR; TCRdb's copy keeps in-frame clones and lacks some. The sample carries about 68,000 clones, roughly nine tenths recorded once. This sample comprised peripheral blood, obtained in the third trimester of pregnancy. The receptors were gathered from a female donor with multiple sclerosis, enrolled in a pregnancy study.

In the case of this clone: An end of the junction does not agree with germline; a read error may underlie this. V usage is TRBV6-4 and J usage is TRBJ2-7, with D tentatively TRBD1 or TRBD2 (5 bases each). Looked up from germline, CDR1 is MRHNA and CDR2 is SNTAGT. This CDR3 contains 15 residues. CDR3 loop: CASRDCRAASYEQYF. The DNA for the CDR3 is TGTGCCAGCAGGGACTGCAGGGCCGCATCCTACGAGCAGTACTTC.

This chain uses TRBV9 with TRBJ2-3, with D maybe TRBD1 (6 bases). Trimming cost V 6 bases and J 1 base, with 15 bases left between them. The CDR3 is made up of 15 amino acids. The germline gives CDR1 SGDLS, CDR2 YYNGEE. CDR3 DNA: TGTGCCAGCACTGTGGGGGCCCGGGGCACAGATACGCAGTATTTT. Translated: CASTVGARGTDTQYF.

Written as DNA, the CDR3 is TGTGCCAGCAGCGCCAGACAGGGTGGAACAGATACGCAGTATTTT. Encoded protein: CASSARQGGTDTQYF. V gene TRBV7-9 combines with J gene TRBJ2-3; TRBD1 aligns across 7 bases. CDR1 SEHNR and CDR2 FQNEAQ come from the germline V gene (reference sequence). This CDR3 has 15 residues. With V trimmed by 5 bases and J by 3 bases, 8 bases remained unmatched.

This clone was seen a single time. The rearrangement uses TRBV9 and TRBJ2-1; D might be TRBD1 (6 bases). V was cut by 1 base and J by 0 bases, with 11 bases left in between. The CDR3 runs to 16 residues. Germline V gene data show CDR1 as SGDLS and CDR2 as YYNGEE. DNA for the CDR3: TGTGCCAGCAGCGTATACAGGGAAGTCTCCTACAATGAGCAGTTCTTC. Translating it yields CASSVYREVSYNEQFF.

The chain uses TRBV4-3 and TRBJ2-3, with a possible D match to TRBD2 (5 bases). The V end was cut by 5 bases, the J end by 5 bases, with 29 bases between. The CDR3 has 19 amino acids. Germline CDR1 LGHNA, CDR2 YSLEER. CDR3 protein: CASSARLPGSRGPQDTQYF. Written as DNA, the CDR3 is TGCGCCAGCAGCGCTCGTCTACCTGGGAGCAGAGGTCCCCAAGATACGCAGTATTTT.

V is TRBV2 and J is TRBJ2-3; D is possibly TRBD1 (5 bases). V was pared by 3 bases and J by 0 bases, with 7 bases between. CDR1 and CDR2 from the germline V gene are SNHLY and FYNNEI. The CDR3 spans 14 residues. The CDR3 DNA is TGTGCCAGCAGTGAGCAGGGAAGCACAGATACGCAGTATTTT. Protein sequence: CASSEQGSTDTQYF.

The rearrangement uses TRBV15 and TRBJ1-2, with 8 bases aligning to TRBD1. Germline CDR1 reads LNHNV; CDR2 reads YYDKDF (reference sequence). There are 14 residues in the CDR3. Trimming removed 2 bases from V and 6 bases from J; junction bases left unmatched: 5. CDR3 sequence (DNA): TGTGCCACCAGCAGATCGGACAGGGTTGATGGCTACACCTTC. Translated, it gives CATSRSDRVDGYTF. The full variable domain, completed using reference TRBV15 and TRBJ1-2, is DAMVIQNPRYQVTQFGKPVTLSCSQTLNHNVMYWYQQKSSQAPKLLFHYYDKDFNNEADTPDNFQSRRPNTSFCFLDIRSPGLGDTAMYLCATSRSDRVDGYTFGSGTRLTVV.

This chain connects TRBV18 to TRBJ1-1; tentative D call: TRBD1 (6 bases). The CDR3 is 14 residues long. With 3 bases removed from V and 5 bases from J, the gap between germline ends came to 13 bases. CDR1 is KGHSH, CDR2 LQKENI, per germline. CDR3 region: CASSPYFQGTEAFF. The CDR3 DNA reads TGTGCCAGCTCACCTTACTTTCAGGGGACTGAAGCTTTCTTT.

V is TRBV7-2 and J is TRBJ1-3; 8 bases map to TRBD1. CDR3 length: 17 residues. V was clipped by 5 bases and J by 2 bases; unmatched bases: 11. CDR1 and CDR2 (germline): SGHTA, FQGNSA. CDR3 sequence reads: CASSAGQGLQPGNTIYF. The DNA for the CDR3 is TGTGCCAGCAGCGCCGGACAGGGACTACAACCTGGAAACACCATATATTTT.

J is TRBJ2-5 and V is TRBV2; 8 nucleotides line up with TRBD1. The germline V gene encodes CDR1 SNHLY and CDR2 FYNNEI. With 1 base clipped from V and 1 base from J, the junction kept 2 bases outside the gene matches. The CDR3 sequence is 15 residues long. The CDR3 loop reads CASSEDRGVQETQYF. The CDR3 region has the DNA TGTGCCAGCAGTGAAGACAGGGGGGTCCAAGAGACCCAGTACTTC.

V gene TRBV19 combines with J gene TRBJ1-5; no definite D call. V lost 7 bases to trimming and J lost 3 bases, with 7 bases between them. The CDR3 consists of 12 residues. Germline V lookup: CDR1 LNHDA, CDR2 SQIVND (reference sequence). CDR3 protein: CASKQTNQPQHF. The CDR3 nucleotides are TGTGCCAGTAAACAGACCAATCAGCCCCAGCATTTT.

This chain's CDR3 is CASSARDRPTYEQYF. DNA for the CDR3: TGTGCCAGTAGTGCCCGGGACAGGCCAACCTACGAGCAGTACTTC. The V and J genes are TRBV19 and TRBJ2-7; 8 bases match TRBD1. The V and J ends lost 5 bases and 2 bases, in that order; junction bases with no gene match: 8. Germline CDR1 is LNHDA and CDR2 is SQIVND (reference sequence). This CDR3 comprises 15 residues.

The chain recombines TRBV18 with TRBJ2-3, with 10 bases identical to TRBD2. In germline, CDR1 is KGHSH, CDR2 LQKENI. The CDR3 is 15 residues long. V was pared by 1 base and J by 5 bases, with 3 bases of the junction left unmatched. The CDR3 bases are TGTGCCAGCTCACCACAACTAGCGGGGCAAGATACGCAGTATTTT. This encodes CASSPQLAGQDTQYF. Looking up the rest from reference TRBV18 and TRBJ2-3 gives the full variable domain: NAGVMQNPRHLVRRRGQEARLRCSPMKGHSHVYWYRQLPEEGLKFMVYLQKENIIDESGMPKERFSAEFPKEGPSILRIQQVVRGDSAAYFCASSPQLAGQDTQYFGPGTRLTVL.

The V gene is TRBV7-9, the J gene TRBJ2-7; D gene ambiguous. V dropped 5 bases and J dropped 4 bases, with 9 bases sitting between them. The CDR3 is made up of 12 amino acids. Germline V gene sequence: CDR1 SEHNR, CDR2 FQNEAQ (reference sequence). The CDR3 region has the DNA TGTGCCAGCAGCAACCCAGGTTACGAGCAGTACTTC. It yields the protein CASSNPGYEQYF.

V usage is TRBV7-2 and J usage is TRBJ1-3, with D unresolved. Germline-derived CDR1 and CDR2 are SGHTA and FQGNSA. The CDR3 sequence is 13 residues long. Trimming took off 2 bases at V and 9 bases at J, with 11 bases between the two ends. DNA for the CDR3: TGTGCCAGCAGCTTAAATCCCCCTTCCACCATATATTTT. The encoded protein is CASSLNPPSTIYF.

The CDR3 sequence is CASSIDDGRSEQYF. CDR3 nucleotides: TGTGCCAGTAGTATAGACGACGGGAGATCCGAGCAGTACTTC. The chain links TRBV19 to TRBJ2-7, with D possibly matching TRBD2 (6 bases). This CDR3 has 14 amino acids. V was pared by 0 bases and J by 6 bases, with 12 bases between. From germline, CDR1 is LNHDA and CDR2 SQIVND (reference sequence).

The rearrangement joins TRBV6-5 to TRBJ2-1, with D possibly being TRBD1 (7 bases). Between the trimmed V and J ends, which lost 7 bases and 5 bases, there was a span of 15 bases. This CDR3 contains 14 residues. Germline V gene lookup returns CDR1 MNHEY and CDR2 SVGAGI. The CDR3: CASMSGQGDNEQFF. The CDR3 DNA is TGTGCCAGCATGAGCGGGCAGGGGGACAATGAGCAGTTCTTC.

This clone was recorded only once. The V call is TRBV2, the J call TRBJ1-1; the match to TRBD1 covers 7 bases. The CDR3 runs to 15 residues. Germline loops: CDR1 SNHLY, CDR2 FYNNEI. V shed 7 bases, J shed 1 base, and the junction held 9 bases outside the gene matches. The chain's CDR3 is CASKKTGEPNTEAFF. Here the CDR3 DNA reads TGTGCCAGCAAAAAAACAGGGGAACCGAACACTGAAGCTTTCTTT.